A single sample is the source of the 15 T cell receptor beta chains below, sequenced in a study of blood T cell repertoires in COVID-19. Clones were read by immunoSEQ multiplex PCR, and TCRdb kept only the in-frame ones, dropping some. The sample records 70,000 to 75,000 clones, about four fifths being singletons. The sequencing sample was made of peripheral blood. Receptor source: a woman in her 70s with acute or convalescent COVID-19.

DNA for the CDR3: TGTGCCAGCTCACCACGGTGGCAGGGGGGCGAGCAGTTCTTC. Protein: CASSPRWQGGEQFF. The V gene is TRBV18, the J gene TRBJ2-1; possible D gene TRBD1, 7 bases. Trimming removed 1 base from V and 10 bases from J, with 14 bases in between. CDR3 length: 14 amino acids. Germline-derived CDR1 and CDR2 are KGHSH and LQKENI.

The chain combines TRBV6-5 with TRBJ1-6; D unclear. CDR1 MNHEY and CDR2 SVGAGI come from the germline V gene. The V gene lost 6 bases and the J gene lost 2 bases, with 5 bases spanning the gap. The CDR3 totals 13 residues. In DNA, the CDR3 is TGTGCCAGCAGGGCGGCCTATAATTCACCCCTCCACTTT. Its protein product is CASRAAYNSPLHF.

V and J are TRBV27 and TRBJ1-5; D ambiguous. Looked up from germline, CDR1 is MNHEY and CDR2 is SMNVEV (reference sequence). V dropped 7 bases and J dropped 0 bases, with 19 bases sitting between them. The CDR3 runs 17 residues. CDR3 sequence reads: CASKTAGGMISNQPQHF. In DNA, the CDR3 is TGTGCCAGCAAAACGGCCGGAGGGATGATTAGCAATCAGCCCCAGCATTTT.

A remark on this clone: One end of the junction varies from germline; a read error may be responsible. The rearrangement links TRBV9 to TRBJ2-2, with D tentatively TRBD1 (6 bases). Germline V CDR1 and CDR2: SGDLS, YYNGEE. The CDR3 runs 14 residues. CDR3: CASSVTGNPGELFF. Written as DNA, the CDR3 is TGTGCCAGCAGCGTAACAGGGAACCCCGGGGAGCTGTTTTTT. The entire variable domain, with the rest obtained from reference TRBV9 and TRBJ2-2, is as follows: DSGVTQTPKHLITATGQRVTLRCSPRSGDLSVYWYQQSLDQGLQFLIQYYNGEERAKGNILERFSAQQFPDLHSELNLSSLELGDSALYFCASSVTGNPGELFFGEGSRLTVL.

The count of this clone is one. V usage is TRBV6-5 and J usage is TRBJ1-1; 8 bases match TRBD1. J lost 6 bases, V lost 6 bases, and 3 bases had no gene match. The germline gives CDR1 MNHEY, CDR2 SVGAGI. CDR3 length: 12 amino acids. The CDR3 protein is CASRPTGAEAFF. Here the CDR3 DNA reads TGTGCCAGCAGGCCGACAGGGGCTGAAGCTTTCTTT.

The chain recombines TRBV2 with TRBJ1-5, with D tentatively TRBD1 (5 bases). Per the germline V gene, CDR1 is SNHLY and CDR2 is FYNNEI. Trimming took off 8 bases at V and 8 bases at J, with 16 bases between the two ends. The CDR3 consists of 13 residues. CDR3 coding DNA: TGTGCCAGCGTCCAGGGTTGGCGAAAGCCCCAGCATTTT. This sequence encodes CASVQGWRKPQHF.

The CDR3 DNA sequence: TGTGCCAGCAGTGTTGGCAGGGGAAATGAAAAACTGTTTTTT. Encoded protein: CASSVGRGNEKLFF. This sequence joins TRBV2 and TRBJ1-4, with a possible D match to TRBD1 (6 bases). V was pared by 4 bases and J by 5 bases, with 11 bases between. Germline V gene sequence: CDR1 SNHLY, CDR2 FYNNEI. This CDR3 comprises 14 residues.

This chain links TRBV6-5 with TRBJ1-1; 10 bases match TRBD1. The CDR3 has 16 amino acids. The germline CDR1 and CDR2 sequences are MNHEY and SVGAGI. V shed 0 bases, J shed 5 bases, and the junction held 6 bases outside the gene matches. The chain's CDR3 is CASSYSYGTGVTEAFF. The CDR3 DNA reads as TGTGCCAGCAGTTACTCCTACGGGACAGGGGTGACTGAAGCTTTCTTT.

The chain has TRBV28 and TRBJ2-1, with 9 bases aligning to TRBD2. There are 16 residues in the CDR3. CDR1 is MDHEN, CDR2 SYDVKM, per germline. With 8 bases clipped from V and 8 bases from J, the junction kept 16 bases outside the gene matches. This chain's CDR3 is CASQTGGASGMDEQFF. CDR3 nucleotide sequence: TGTGCCAGCCAAACGGGGGGGGCTAGCGGGATGGATGAGCAGTTCTTC.

This chain uses TRBV21-1 with TRBJ1-3; TRBD1 reflects the table's D call only, with no check against the DNA. TRBV21-1 is tagged as a pseudogene. The CDR3 is 15 amino acids. This chain's CDR3 is CASSSPGQARNTIYF. The CDR3 region has the DNA TGTGCCAGCAGCTCGCCGGGACAGGCAAGAAACACCATATATTTT.

This clone has just a few counts. The J gene is TRBJ2-7, the V gene TRBV7-9, with 12 bases identical to TRBD2. The junction had 4 bases not matched to a gene; V was cut back by 5 bases and J by 2 bases. The CDR3 consists of 15 residues. Germline V CDR1 and CDR2: SEHNR, FQNEAQ (reference sequence). The CDR3 reads CASSTGLAGTYEQYF. The CDR3 bases are TGTGCCAGCAGCACTGGACTAGCGGGAACCTACGAGCAGTACTTC.

The V call is TRBV12-3 or TRBV12-4, the J call TRBJ2-1; the D is unclear. V was pared by 8 bases and J by 7 bases, with 12 bases between. The CDR3 contains 12 residues. CDR3 protein: CASRSSDNEQFF. DNA of the CDR3: TGTGCCAGCCGTTCTTCAGATAATGAGCAGTTCTTC.

The rearrangement links TRBV19 to TRBJ1-5, with 10 bases that match TRBD1. The J segment lost 2 bases and the V segment lost 4 bases, leaving 5 bases of the junction unmatched. CDR3 length: 16 amino acids. Germline CDR1 is LNHDA and CDR2 is SQIVND (reference sequence). The CDR3 region has the DNA TGTGCCAGTAGTACCTCCGGGACAGGGGGCAATCAGCCCCAGCATTTT. Its protein is CASSTSGTGGNQPQHF.

In its sample, this clone was seen many times. The V call is TRBV2, the J call TRBJ1-5, with D possibly TRBD1 on 6 matching bases. Between the trimmed V and J ends, which lost 7 bases and 5 bases, there was a span of 15 bases. CDR3 length: 14 residues. The germline V gene has CDR1 SNHLY and CDR2 FYNNEI. The CDR3 sequence is CASKTGGAYQPQHF. CDR3 DNA sequence: TGTGCCAGCAAGACAGGAGGAGCCTATCAGCCCCAGCATTTT.

The gene calls are TRBV28 and TRBJ2-7; TRBD1 might be the D (6 bases). Trimming took 8 bases from V and 6 from J, leaving 20 bases between them. CDR1 is MDHEN and CDR2 is SYDVKM in the germline V gene. This CDR3 region has 14 residues. Here the CDR3 reads CASGDVGGSGEQYF. In nucleotides, the CDR3 is TGTGCCAGCGGCGATGTAGGGGGTTCGGGCGAGCAGTACTTC.